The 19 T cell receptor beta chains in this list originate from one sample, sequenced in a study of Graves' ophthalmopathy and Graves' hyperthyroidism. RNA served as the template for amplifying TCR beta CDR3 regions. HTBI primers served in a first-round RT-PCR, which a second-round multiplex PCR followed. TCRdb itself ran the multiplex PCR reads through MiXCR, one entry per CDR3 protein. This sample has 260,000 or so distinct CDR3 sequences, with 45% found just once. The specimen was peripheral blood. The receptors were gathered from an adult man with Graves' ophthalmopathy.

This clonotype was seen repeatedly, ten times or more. CDR3 bases: TGTGCCATCAGTGAGTCGAGGGGGGGAGTTAATGAAAAACTGTTTTTT. Translated: CAISESRGGVNEKLFF. The rearrangement links TRBV10-3 to TRBJ1-4; possibly TRBD1 for D (6 bases). Germline CDR1 and CDR2: ENHRY and SYGVKD. The ends were cut back, 0 bases at V and 4 bases at J, with 12 bases in the middle. CDR3 length: 16 amino acids.

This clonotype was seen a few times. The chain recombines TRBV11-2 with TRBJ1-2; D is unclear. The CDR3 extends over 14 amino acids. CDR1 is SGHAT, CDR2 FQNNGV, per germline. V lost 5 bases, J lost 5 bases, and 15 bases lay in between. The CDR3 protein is CASSAIRSSYGYTF. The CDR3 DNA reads TGTGCCAGCAGCGCAATCCGGTCCTCGTATGGCTACACCTTC.

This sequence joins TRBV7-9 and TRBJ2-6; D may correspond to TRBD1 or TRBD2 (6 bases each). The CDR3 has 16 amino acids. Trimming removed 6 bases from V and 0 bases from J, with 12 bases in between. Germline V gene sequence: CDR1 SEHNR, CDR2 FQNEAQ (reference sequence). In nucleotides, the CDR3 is TGTGCCAGCAGTTGGGGGGCATACTCTGGGGCCAACGTCCTGACTTTC. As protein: CASSWGAYSGANVLTF.

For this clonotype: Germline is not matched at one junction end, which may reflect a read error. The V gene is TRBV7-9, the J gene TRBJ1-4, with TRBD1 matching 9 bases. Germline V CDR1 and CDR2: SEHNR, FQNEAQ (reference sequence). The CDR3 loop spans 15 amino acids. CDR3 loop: CASSFGDRESEKLFF. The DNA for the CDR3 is TGCGCCAGCAGCTTTGGGGACAGGGAGAGTGAAAAACTGTTTTTT. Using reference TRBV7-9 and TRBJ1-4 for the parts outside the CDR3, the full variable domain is DTGVSQNPRHKITKRGQNVTFRCDPISEHNRLYWYRQTLGQGPEFLTYFQNEAQLEKSRLLSDRFSAERPKGSFSTLEIQRTEQGDSAMYLCASSFGDRESEKLFFGSGTQLSVL.

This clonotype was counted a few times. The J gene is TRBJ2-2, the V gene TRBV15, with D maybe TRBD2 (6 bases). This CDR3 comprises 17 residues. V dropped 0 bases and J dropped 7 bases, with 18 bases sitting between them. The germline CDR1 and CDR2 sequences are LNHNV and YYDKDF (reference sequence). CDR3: CATSRDHRTSQHGELFF. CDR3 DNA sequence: TGTGCCACCAGCAGAGACCATAGAACTAGCCAACACGGGGAGCTGTTTTTT.

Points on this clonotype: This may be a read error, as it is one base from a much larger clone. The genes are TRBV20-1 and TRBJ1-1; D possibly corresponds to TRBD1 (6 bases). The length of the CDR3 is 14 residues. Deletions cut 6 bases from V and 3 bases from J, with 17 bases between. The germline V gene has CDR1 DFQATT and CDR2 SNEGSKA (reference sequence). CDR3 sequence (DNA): TGCAGTGCCCTCGCACAGGGAGGGGACACTGAAGCTTTCTTT. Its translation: CSALAQGGDTEAFF.

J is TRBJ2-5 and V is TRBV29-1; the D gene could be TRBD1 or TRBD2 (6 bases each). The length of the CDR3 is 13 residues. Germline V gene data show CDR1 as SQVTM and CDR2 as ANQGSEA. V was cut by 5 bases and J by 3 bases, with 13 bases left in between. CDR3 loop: CSVRRDNEETQYF. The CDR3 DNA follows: TGCAGCGTTAGGAGGGACAATGAAGAGACCCAGTACTTC.

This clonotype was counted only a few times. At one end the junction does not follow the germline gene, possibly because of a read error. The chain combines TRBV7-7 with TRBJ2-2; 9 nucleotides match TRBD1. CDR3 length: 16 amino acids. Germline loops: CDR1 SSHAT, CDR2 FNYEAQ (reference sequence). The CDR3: CASRKGQGTGTGELFF. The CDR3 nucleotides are TGTGCTAGCAGAAAAGGACAGGGGACGGGGACCGGGGAGCTGTTTTTT.

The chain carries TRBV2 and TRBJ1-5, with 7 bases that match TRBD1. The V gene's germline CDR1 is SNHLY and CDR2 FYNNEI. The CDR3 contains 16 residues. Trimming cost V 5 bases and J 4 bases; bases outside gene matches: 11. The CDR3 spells CASSYRGAGPNQPQHF. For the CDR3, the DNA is TGTGCCAGCAGTTACAGGGGCGCGGGCCCAAATCAGCCCCAGCATTTT.

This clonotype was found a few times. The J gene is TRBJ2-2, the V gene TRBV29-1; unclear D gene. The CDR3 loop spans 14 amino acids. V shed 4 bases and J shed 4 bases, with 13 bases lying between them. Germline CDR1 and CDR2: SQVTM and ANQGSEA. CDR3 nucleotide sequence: TGCAGCGTTGGGGCTCCAAAGGGCACCGGGGAGCTGTTTTTT. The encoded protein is CSVGAPKGTGELFF.

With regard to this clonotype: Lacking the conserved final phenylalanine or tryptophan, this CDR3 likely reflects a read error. CDR3 DNA: TGTGCCAGCAGTTTGAGAGGGGTTAATTCACCCCTCCACTTA. It codes for CASSLRGVNSPLHL. The V and J genes are TRBV7-6 and TRBJ1-6; D might be TRBD1 (5 bases). The CDR3 contains 14 residues. Germline V CDR1 and CDR2: SGHVS, FNYEAQ. The germline V and J ends were trimmed by 6 bases and 6 bases, with 12 bases remaining between them.

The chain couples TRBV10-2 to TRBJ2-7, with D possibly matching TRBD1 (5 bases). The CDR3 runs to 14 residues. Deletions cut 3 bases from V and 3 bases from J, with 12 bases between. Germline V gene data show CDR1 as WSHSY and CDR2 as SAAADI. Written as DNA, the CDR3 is TGCGCCAGCAGTGAAGTCAGGGAAGGCTACGAGCAGTACTTC. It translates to CASSEVREGYEQYF.

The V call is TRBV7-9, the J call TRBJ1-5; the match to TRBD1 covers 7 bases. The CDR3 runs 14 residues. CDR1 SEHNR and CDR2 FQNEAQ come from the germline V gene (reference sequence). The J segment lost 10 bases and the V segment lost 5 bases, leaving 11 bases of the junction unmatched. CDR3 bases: TGTGCCAGCAGCCGGGACAGTAGGCTTTCACCCCAGCATTTT. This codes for CASSRDSRLSPQHF. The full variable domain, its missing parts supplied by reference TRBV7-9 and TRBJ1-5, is DTGVSQNPRHKITKRGQNVTFRCDPISEHNRLYWYRQTLGQGPEFLTYFQNEAQLEKSRLLSDRFSAERPKGSFSTLEIQRTEQGDSAMYLCASSRDSRLSPQHFGDGTRLSIL.

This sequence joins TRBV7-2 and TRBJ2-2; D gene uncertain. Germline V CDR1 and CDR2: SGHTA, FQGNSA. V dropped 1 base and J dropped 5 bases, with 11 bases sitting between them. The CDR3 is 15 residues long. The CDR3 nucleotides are TGTGCCAGCAGCTTAGGGCGTCGTGGGACCGGGGAGCTGTTTTTT. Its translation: CASSLGRRGTGELFF.

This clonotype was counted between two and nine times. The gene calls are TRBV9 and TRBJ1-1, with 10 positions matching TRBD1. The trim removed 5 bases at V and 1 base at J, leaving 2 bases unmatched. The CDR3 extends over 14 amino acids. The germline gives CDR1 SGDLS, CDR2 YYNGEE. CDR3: CASRTGGENTEAFF. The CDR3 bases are TGTGCCAGCAGGACAGGGGGCGAGAACACTGAAGCTTTCTTT.

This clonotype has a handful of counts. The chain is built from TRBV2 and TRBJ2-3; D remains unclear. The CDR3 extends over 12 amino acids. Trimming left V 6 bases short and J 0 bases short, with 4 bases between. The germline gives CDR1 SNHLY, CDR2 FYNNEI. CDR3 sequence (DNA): TGTGCCAGCAGCTCCAGCACAGATACGCAGTATTTT. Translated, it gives CASSSSTDTQYF.

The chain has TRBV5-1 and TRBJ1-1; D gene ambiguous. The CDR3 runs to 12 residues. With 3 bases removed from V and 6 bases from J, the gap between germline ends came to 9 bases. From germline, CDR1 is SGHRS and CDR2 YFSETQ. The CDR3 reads CASSSVVSEAFF. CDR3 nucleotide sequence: TGCGCCAGCAGCTCGGTGGTTTCTGAAGCTTTCTTT.

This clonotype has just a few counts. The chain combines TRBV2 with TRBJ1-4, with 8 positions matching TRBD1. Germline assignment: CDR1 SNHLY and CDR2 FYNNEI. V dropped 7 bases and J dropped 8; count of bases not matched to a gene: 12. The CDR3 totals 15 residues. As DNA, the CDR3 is TGTGCCAGCACCAGGACAGGGAAAGGGAGGGAAAAACTGTTTTTT. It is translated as CASTRTGKGREKLFF.

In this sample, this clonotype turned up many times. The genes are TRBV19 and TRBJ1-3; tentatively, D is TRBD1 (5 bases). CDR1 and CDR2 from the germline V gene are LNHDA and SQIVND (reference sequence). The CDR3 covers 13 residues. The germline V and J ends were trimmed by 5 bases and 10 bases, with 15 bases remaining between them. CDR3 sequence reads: CASSLQDRRTIYF. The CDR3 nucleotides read TGTGCCAGTAGTCTACAGGACCGACGAACCATATATTTT.